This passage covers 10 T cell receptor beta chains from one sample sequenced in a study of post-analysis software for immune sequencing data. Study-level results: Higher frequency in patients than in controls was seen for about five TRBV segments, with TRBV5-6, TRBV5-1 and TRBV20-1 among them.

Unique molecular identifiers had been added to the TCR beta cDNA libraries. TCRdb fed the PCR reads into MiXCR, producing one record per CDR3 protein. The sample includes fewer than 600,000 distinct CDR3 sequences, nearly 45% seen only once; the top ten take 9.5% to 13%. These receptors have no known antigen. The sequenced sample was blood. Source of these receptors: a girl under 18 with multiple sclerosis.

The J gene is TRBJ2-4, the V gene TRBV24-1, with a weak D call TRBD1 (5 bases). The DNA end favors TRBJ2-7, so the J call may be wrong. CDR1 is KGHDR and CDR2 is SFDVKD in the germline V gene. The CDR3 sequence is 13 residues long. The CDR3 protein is CATSDQGKYEQYF. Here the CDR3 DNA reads TGTGCCACCAGTGACCAGGGAAAGTACGAGCAGTACTTC.

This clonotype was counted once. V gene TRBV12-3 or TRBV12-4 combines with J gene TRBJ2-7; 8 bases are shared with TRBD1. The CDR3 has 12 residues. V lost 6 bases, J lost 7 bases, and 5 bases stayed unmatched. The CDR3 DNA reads TGTGCCAGCAGACGACAGGGGAATGAGCAGTACTTC. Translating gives CASRRQGNEQYF.

CDR3 coding DNA: TGTGCCAGCAGTCTGGGACTAGCGGGAGGGAGATCCTACGAGCAGTACTTC. Translated: CASSLGLAGGRSYEQYF. V gene TRBV7-9 combines with J gene TRBJ2-7, with 16 bases fitting TRBD2. The V segment lost 6 bases and the J segment 1 base; nucleotides outside the gene matches: 6. The CDR3 consists of 17 residues. Germline assignment: CDR1 SEHNR and CDR2 FQNEAQ (reference sequence).

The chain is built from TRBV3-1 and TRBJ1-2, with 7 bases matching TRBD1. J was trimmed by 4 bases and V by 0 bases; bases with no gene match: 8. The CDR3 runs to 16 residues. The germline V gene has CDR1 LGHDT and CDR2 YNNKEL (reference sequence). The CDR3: CASSQDRGRYGYGYTF. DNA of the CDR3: TGTGCCAGCAGCCAAGACAGGGGGAGGTACGGCTATGGCTACACCTTC.

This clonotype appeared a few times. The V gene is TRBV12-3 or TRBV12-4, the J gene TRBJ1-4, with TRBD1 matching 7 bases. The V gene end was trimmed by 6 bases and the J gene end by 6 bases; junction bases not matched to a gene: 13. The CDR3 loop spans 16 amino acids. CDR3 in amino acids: CASSNNQQGLYEKLFF. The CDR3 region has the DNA TGTGCCAGCAGCAATAATCAACAGGGGTTATATGAAAAACTGTTTTTT.

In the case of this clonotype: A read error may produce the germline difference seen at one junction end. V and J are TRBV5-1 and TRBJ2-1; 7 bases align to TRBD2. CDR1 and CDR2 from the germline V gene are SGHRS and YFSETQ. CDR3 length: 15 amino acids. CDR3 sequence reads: CASSLGLADYSEQFF. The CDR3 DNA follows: TGCGCCAGCAGCTTGGGACTAGCTGACTACAGTGAGCAGTTCTTC. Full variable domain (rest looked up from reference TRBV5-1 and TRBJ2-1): KAGVTQTPRYLIKTRGQQVTLSCSPISGHRSVSWYQQTPGQGLQFLFEYFSETQRNKGNFPGRFSGRQFSNSRSEMNVSTLELGDSALYLCASSLGLADYSEQFFGPGTRLTVL.

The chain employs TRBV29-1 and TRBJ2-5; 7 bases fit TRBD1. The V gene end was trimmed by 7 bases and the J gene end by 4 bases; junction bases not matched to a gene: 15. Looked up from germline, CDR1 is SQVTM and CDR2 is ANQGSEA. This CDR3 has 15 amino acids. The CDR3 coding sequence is TGCAGCGATGTGCGGTGGTCCAGGGGGAGAGAGACCCAGTACTTC. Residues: CSDVRWSRGRETQYF.

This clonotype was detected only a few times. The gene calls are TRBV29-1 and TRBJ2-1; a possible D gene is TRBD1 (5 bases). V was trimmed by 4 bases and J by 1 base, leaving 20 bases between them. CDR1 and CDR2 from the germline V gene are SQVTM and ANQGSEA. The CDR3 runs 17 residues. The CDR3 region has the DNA TGCAGCGTTGGGCCAAGACAAGGGGTAGATTCCTACAATGAGCAGTTCTTC. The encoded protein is CSVGPRQGVDSYNEQFF.

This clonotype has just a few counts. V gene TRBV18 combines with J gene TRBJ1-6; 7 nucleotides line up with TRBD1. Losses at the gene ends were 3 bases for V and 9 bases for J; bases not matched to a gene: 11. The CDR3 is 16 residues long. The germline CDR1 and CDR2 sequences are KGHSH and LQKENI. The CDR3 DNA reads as TGTGCCAGCTCACCTTCAATGACAGGGTCGGGTTCACCCCTCCACTTT. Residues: CASSPSMTGSGSPLHF.

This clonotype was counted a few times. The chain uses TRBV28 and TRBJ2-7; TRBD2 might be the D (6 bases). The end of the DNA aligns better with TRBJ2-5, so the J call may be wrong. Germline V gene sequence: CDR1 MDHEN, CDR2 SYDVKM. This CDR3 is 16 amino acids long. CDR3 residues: CASSFWGGGEQETQYF. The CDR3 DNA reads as TGTGCCAGCAGTTTTTGGGGCGGAGGGGAGCAAGAGACCCAGTACTTC.